Listed below are T cell receptor beta chains from one sample, sequenced in a study of sequential checkpoint blockade in melanoma. The data were produced by immunoSEQ multiplex PCR, yet TCRdb's version contains in-frame clones alone and is incomplete. In the table there are roughly 28,000 clones, approximately 80% of which are singletons. The input for sequencing was CD8+ T cells sorted from blood (inferred from file names), taken from a patient given nivolumab and ipilimumab in sequence. All receptors derive from a human donor with melanoma. CDR3s include the opening cysteine and the closing phenylalanine or tryptophan. D genes are given only for firm matches. Clone sizes are given selectively: once, few, many, or a class where the clone is expanded.

j_gene: TRBJ2-3
d_gene: TRBD2
abundance: -
v_gene: TRBV2
CDR3nt: TGTGCCAGCAGTGAACGGACTAGCGGGGCTGATACGCAGTATTTT
CDR3aa: CASSERTSGADTQYF

j_gene: TRBJ1-1
d_gene: -
abundance: -
v_gene: TRBV14
CDR3nt: TGTGCCAGCAGCCAAATGAGGGACACTGAAGCTTTCTTT
CDR3aa: CASSQMRDTEAFF

j_gene: TRBJ1-1
d_gene: -
abundance: -
v_gene: TRBV30
CDR3nt: TGTGCCTGGAGTCCAGGGAACACTGAAGCTTTCTTT
CDR3aa: CAWSPGNTEAFF

j_gene: TRBJ2-3
d_gene: TRBD2
abundance: -
v_gene: TRBV18
CDR3nt: TGTGCCAGCTCACCACCCCCTAGCGGCGGGGCAGATACGCAGTATTTT
CDR3aa: CASSPPPSGGADTQYF

j_gene: TRBJ2-1
d_gene: TRBD2
abundance: -
v_gene: TRBV27
CDR3nt: TGTGCCAGCAGTTTAAAAGGGAGCGGGGGGGCTTACAATGAGCAGTTCTTC
CDR3aa: CASSLKGSGGAYNEQFF

j_gene: TRBJ2-7
d_gene: TRBD2
abundance: -
v_gene: TRBV28
CDR3nt: TGTGCCAGCAGTGATTTCGGGGGGGCTGGAGACGAGCAGTACTTC
CDR3aa: CASSDFGGAGDEQYF

j_gene: TRBJ2-7
d_gene: TRBD2
abundance: -
v_gene: TRBV27
CDR3nt: TGTGCCAGCAGCTTAAGTTTCGCGACTAGCGGATACGAGCAGTACTTC
CDR3aa: CASSLSFATSGYEQYF

j_gene: TRBJ1-1
d_gene: TRBD1
abundance: -
v_gene: TRBV18
CDR3nt: TGTGCCAGCTCACCAGAAACTACAGGGGTGGTCGAAGCTTTCTTT
CDR3aa: CASSPETTGVVEAFF

j_gene: TRBJ1-3
d_gene: -
abundance: -
v_gene: TRBV10-3
CDR3nt: TGTGCCATCAGTGAGGGGACAAAAGGAAACACCATATATTTT
CDR3aa: CAISEGTKGNTIYF

j_gene: TRBJ1-6
d_gene: -
abundance: -
v_gene: TRBV15
CDR3nt: TGTGCCACTAGGGGAGGTAATTCACCCCTCCACTTT
CDR3aa: CATRGGNSPLHF

j_gene: TRBJ2-7
d_gene: -
abundance: once
v_gene: TRBV28
CDR3nt: TGTGCCAGCAGTTTCCCCAGCTCCTACGAGCAGTACTTC
CDR3aa: CASSFPSSYEQYF

j_gene: TRBJ2-3
d_gene: -
abundance: once
v_gene: TRBV29-1
CDR3nt: TGCAGCGTTGAAGCCGCGGAGACAGATACGCAGTATTTT
CDR3aa: CSVEAAETDTQYF

j_gene: TRBJ2-1
d_gene: TRBD2
abundance: -
v_gene: TRBV6-5
CDR3nt: TGTGCCAGCACACCTAGCGGGTACGACAATGAGCAGTTCTTC
CDR3aa: CASTPSGYDNEQFF

j_gene: TRBJ2-7
d_gene: -
abundance: -
v_gene: TRBV15
CDR3nt: TGTGCCACCAGCCCAGGGATTCTCTACGAGCAGTACTTC
CDR3aa: CATSPGILYEQYF

j_gene: TRBJ2-1
d_gene: TRBD1
abundance: -
v_gene: TRBV7-3
CDR3nt: TGTGCCAGCAGCTTGGGACAGGGGCCCTCCTACAATGAGCAGTTCTTC
CDR3aa: CASSLGQGPSYNEQFF

j_gene: TRBJ2-1
d_gene: -
abundance: -
v_gene: TRBV7-8
CDR3nt: TGTGCCAGCAGCTTAGCGGTAAGACAGCTCAATGAGCAGTTCTTC
CDR3aa: CASSLAVRQLNEQFF

j_gene: TRBJ1-5
d_gene: TRBD1
abundance: -
v_gene: TRBV11-2
CDR3nt: TGTGCCAGCAGCTCTGGACAGGAGGGGAATCAGCCCCAGCATTTT
CDR3aa: CASSSGQEGNQPQHF

j_gene: TRBJ1-1
d_gene: TRBD1
abundance: -
v_gene: TRBV5-1
CDR3nt: TGCGCCAGCAGCTTGGGATCACGGACAGGTGAAGCTTTCTTT
CDR3aa: CASSLGSRTGEAFF

j_gene: TRBJ2-2
d_gene: -
abundance: once
v_gene: TRBV4-1
CDR3nt: TGCGCCAGCAGCCAACTTACGGGAACCGGGGAGCTGTTTTTT
CDR3aa: CASSQLTGTGELFF

j_gene: TRBJ2-2
d_gene: TRBD1
abundance: -
v_gene: TRBV5-8
CDR3nt: TGTGCCAGCAGCTTGGGGGACAGGGGCACCGGGGAGCTGTTTTTT
CDR3aa: CASSLGDRGTGELFF